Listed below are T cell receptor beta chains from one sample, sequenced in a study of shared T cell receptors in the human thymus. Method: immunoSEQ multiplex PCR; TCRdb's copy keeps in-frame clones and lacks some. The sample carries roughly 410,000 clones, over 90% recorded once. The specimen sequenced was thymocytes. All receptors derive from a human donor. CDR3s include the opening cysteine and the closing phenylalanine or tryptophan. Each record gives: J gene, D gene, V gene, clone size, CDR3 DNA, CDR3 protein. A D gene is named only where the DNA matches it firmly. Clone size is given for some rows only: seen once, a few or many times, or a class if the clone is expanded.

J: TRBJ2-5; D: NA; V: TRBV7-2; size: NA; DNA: TGTGCCAGCAGCTTACACAGGGCCGGGGAGACCCAGTACTTC; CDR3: CASSLHRAGETQYF
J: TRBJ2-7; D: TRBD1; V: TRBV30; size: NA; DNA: TGTGCCTGGAGGTTGACAGGGGGCGGATACGAGCAGTACTTC; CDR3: CAWRLTGGGYEQYF
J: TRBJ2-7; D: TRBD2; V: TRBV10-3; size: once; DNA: TGTGCCATCAGTGAGTCCACCTTAGCGGGAACCTACGAGCAGTACTTC; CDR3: CAISESTLAGTYEQYF
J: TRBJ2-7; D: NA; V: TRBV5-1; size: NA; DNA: TGCGCCAGCAGCTTAAACAGCTACGAGCAGTACTTC; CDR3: CASSLNSYEQYF
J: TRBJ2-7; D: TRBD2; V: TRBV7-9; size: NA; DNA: TGTGCCAGCAGACTAGCGGGAGGGCCGGCTTACGAGCAGTACTTC; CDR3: CASRLAGGPAYEQYF
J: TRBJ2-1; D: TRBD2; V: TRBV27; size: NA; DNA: TGTGCCAGCAGCCGGGCGGGGGGGACGACCTACAATGAGCAGTTCTTC; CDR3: CASSRAGGTTYNEQFF
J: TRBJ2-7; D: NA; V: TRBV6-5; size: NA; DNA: TGTGCCAGCAGTTACGTGGACACACCCTTCTACGAGCAGTACTTC; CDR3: CASSYVDTPFYEQYF
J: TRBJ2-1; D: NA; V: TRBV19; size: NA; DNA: TGTGCCAGTAGTATTACAGGACTACGGTACAATGAGCAGTTCTTC; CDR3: CASSITGLRYNEQFF
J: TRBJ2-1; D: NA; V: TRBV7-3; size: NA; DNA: TGTGCCAGCAGCCGTCCTCGGGGACGACATCACAATGAGCAGTTCTTC; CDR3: CASSRPRGRHHNEQFF
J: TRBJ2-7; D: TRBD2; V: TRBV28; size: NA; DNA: TGTGCCAGCAGTTTCGGGCGGGAGGGCTGCGAGCAGTACTTC; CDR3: CASSFGREGCEQYF
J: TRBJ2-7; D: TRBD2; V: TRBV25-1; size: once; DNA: TGTGCCAGCAGCCCAGGACTAGCGGGAGCCAAGTACGAGCAGTACTTC; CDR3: CASSPGLAGAKYEQYF
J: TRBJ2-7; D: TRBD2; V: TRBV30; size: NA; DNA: TGTGCCTGGAAGGGAGCGGGAGGGCCTCAGTACGAGCAGTACTTC; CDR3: CAWKGAGGPQYEQYF
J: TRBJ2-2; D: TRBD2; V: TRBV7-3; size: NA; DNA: TGTGCCAGCAGCTTAAGGGGACTAGCGGGAGGCCCGAACACCGGGGAGCTGTTTTTT; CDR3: CASSLRGLAGGPNTGELFF
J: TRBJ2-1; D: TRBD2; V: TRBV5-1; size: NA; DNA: TGCGCCAGCAGCCCGGGACTAGCGGGCCCGCCTAATGAGCAGTTCTTC; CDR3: CASSPGLAGPPNEQFF
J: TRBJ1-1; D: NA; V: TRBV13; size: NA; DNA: TGTGCCAGCAGCTTAGGGAAGGCAAGAACTGAAGCTTTCTTT; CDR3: CASSLGKARTEAFF
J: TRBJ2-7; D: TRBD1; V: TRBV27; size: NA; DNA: TGTGCCAGCAGTTTAGCCCCTCCTGGGCTGGACAGGGCTGACGGGCACGCCCACTACGAGCAGTACTTC; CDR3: CASSLAPPGLDRADGHAHYEQYF
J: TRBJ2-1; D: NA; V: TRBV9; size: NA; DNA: TGTGCCAGCAGCGTTTTATTGCGGCGCTCCTACAATGAGCAGTTCTTC; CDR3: CASSVLLRRSYNEQFF
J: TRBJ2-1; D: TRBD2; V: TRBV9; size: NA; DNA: TGTGCCAGCAGCGTATCGCCTAGCGGGGACAATGAGCAGTTCTTC; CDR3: CASSVSPSGDNEQFF
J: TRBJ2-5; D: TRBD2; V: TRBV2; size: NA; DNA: TGTGCCAGCAGTGAACGACTAGCCCAGACCCAGTACTTC; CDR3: CASSERLAQTQYF
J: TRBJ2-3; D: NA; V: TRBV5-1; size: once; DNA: TGCGCCAGCAGCTTCCGAGGAAACACAGATACGCAGTATTTT; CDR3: CASSFRGNTDTQYF
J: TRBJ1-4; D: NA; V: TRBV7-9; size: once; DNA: TGTGCCAGCAGCTTCAGTACAGCCCTTAATGAAAAACTGTTTTTT; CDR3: CASSFSTALNEKLFF
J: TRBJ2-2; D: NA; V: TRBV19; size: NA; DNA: TGTGCCAGTAATGGGGGCTCAAACACCGGGGAGCTGTTTTTT; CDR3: CASNGGSNTGELFF
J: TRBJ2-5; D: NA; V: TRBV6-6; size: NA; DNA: TGTGCCAGCAGTTACCGGGTAGATGCGCCCCAAGAGACCCAGTACTTC; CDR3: CASSYRVDAPQETQYF
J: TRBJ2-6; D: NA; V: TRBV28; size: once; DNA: TGTGCCAGCAGCCCCAGAACAGGGAACTCTGGGGCCAACGTCCTGACTTTC; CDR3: CASSPRTGNSGANVLTF
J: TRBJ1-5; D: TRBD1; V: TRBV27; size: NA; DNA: TGTGCCAGCAGTAGAAAGACAGGGGGCAATCAGCCCCAGCATTTT; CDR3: CASSRKTGGNQPQHF
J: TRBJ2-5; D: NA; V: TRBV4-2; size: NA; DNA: TGTGCCAGCAGCCAAGATGACCAGGACGAGACCCAGTACTTC; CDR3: CASSQDDQDETQYF
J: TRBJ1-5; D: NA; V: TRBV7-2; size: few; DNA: TGTGCCAGCAGCACCACAGGTGGGAATCAGCCCCAGCATTTT; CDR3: CASSTTGGNQPQHF
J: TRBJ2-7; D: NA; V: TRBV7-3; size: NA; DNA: TGTGCCAGCAGCCATGCCAGCGGTCCGTCCTACGAGCAGTACTTC; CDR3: CASSHASGPSYEQYF
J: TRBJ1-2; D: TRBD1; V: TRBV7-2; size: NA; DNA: TGTGCCAGCAGCCATAGACAGGGCTCCTATGGCTACACCTTC; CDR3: CASSHRQGSYGYTF
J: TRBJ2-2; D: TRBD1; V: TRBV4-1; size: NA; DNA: TGCGCCAGCAGCCCGTTACAGGGGGGCACCGGGGAGCTGTTTTTT; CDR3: CASSPLQGGTGELFF
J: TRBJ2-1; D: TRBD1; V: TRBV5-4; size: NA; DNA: TGTGCCAGCAGCTTGGCCGGGACAGGGTGGTACAATGAGCAGTTCTTC; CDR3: CASSLAGTGWYNEQFF
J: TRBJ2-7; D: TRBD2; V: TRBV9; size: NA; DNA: TGTGCCAGCAGCGTAAGGACTAGCGGCCACGAGCAGTACTTC; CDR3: CASSVRTSGHEQYF
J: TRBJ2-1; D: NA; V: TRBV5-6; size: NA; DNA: TGTGCCAGCAGCTTGCTAAGCGGTTTCTCCTACAATGAGCAGTTCTTC; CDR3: CASSLLSGFSYNEQFF
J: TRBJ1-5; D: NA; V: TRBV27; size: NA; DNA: TGTGCCAGCAGTTTCACGGATAGCAATCAGCCCCAGCATTTT; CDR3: CASSFTDSNQPQHF
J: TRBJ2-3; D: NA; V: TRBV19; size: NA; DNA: TGTGCCAGTAGTATCGATCCGGGACCTCCGACAGATACGCAGTATTTT; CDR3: CASSIDPGPPTDTQYF
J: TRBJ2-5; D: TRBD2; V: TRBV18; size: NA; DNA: TGTGCCAGCTCCGAAGCGGGGGAGACCCAGTACTTC; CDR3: CASSEAGETQYF
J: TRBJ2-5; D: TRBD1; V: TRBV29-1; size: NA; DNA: TGCAGCGGTGGGTGCAGGGGGCGGTCAGAGACCCAGTACTTC; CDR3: CSGGCRGRSETQYF